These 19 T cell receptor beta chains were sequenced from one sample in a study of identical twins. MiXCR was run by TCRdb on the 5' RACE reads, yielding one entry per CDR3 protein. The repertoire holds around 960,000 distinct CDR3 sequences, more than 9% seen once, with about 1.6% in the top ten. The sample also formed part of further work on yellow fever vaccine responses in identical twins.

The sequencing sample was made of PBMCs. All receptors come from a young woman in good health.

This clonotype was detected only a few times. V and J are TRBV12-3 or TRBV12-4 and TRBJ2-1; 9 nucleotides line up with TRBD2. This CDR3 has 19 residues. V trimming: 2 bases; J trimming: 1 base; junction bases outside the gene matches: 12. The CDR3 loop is CASSLPPGTSHPSYNEQFF. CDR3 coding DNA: TGTGCCAGCAGTTTACCTCCCGGGACTAGCCACCCATCCTACAATGAGCAGTTCTTC.

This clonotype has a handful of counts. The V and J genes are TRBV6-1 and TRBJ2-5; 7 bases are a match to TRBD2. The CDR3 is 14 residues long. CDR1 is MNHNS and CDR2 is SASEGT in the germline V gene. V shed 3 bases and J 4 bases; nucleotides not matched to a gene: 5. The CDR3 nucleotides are TGTGCCAGCAGTGATCTAGCGGAGGGAGAGACCCAGTACTTC. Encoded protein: CASSDLAEGETQYF.

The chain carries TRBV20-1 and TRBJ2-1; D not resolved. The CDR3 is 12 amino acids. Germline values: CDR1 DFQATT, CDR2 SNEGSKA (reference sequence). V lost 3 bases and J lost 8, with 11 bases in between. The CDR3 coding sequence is TGCAGTGCTAGGCCAACCTGGGATGAGCAGTTCTTC. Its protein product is CSARPTWDEQFF.

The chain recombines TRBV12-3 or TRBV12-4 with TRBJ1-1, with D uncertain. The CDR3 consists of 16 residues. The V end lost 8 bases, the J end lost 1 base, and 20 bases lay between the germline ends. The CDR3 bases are TGTGCCAGCGATTCCCCCCCAATGCGGGGGAACACTGAAGCTTTCTTT. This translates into CASDSPPMRGNTEAFF.

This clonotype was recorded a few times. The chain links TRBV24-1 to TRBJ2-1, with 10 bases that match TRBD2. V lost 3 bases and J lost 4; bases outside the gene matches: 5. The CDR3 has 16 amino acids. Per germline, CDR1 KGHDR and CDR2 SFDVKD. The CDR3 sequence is CATSDPSTSGYNEQFF. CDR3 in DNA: TGTGCCACCAGTGATCCCTCGACTAGCGGGTACAATGAGCAGTTCTTC.

This CDR3 reads CSASLPGLAGGNEQFF. Written as DNA, the CDR3 is TGCAGTGCTTCTCTTCCGGGACTAGCGGGAGGCAATGAGCAGTTCTTC. The chain recombines TRBV20-1 with TRBJ2-1; TRBD2 matches 15 bases. Germline values: CDR1 DFQATT, CDR2 SNEGSKA (reference sequence). Unmatched junction bases numbered 8, after V lost 5 bases and J lost 6 bases. The CDR3 has 16 residues.

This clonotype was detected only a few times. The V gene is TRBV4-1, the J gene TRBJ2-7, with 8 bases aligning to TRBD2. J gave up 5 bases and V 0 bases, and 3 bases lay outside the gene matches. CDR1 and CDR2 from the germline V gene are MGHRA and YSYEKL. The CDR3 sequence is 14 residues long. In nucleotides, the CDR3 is TGCGCCAGCAGCCAAGAAGGACTAGCCCACGAGCAGTACTTC. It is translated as CASSQEGLAHEQYF.

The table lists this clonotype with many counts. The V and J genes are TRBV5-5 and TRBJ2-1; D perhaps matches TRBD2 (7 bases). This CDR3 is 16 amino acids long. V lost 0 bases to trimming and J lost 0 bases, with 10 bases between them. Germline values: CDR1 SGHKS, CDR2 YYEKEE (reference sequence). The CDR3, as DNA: TGTGCCAGCAGCTTGGAGGGGGGGAGCTCCTACAATGAGCAGTTCTTC. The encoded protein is CASSLEGGSSYNEQFF.

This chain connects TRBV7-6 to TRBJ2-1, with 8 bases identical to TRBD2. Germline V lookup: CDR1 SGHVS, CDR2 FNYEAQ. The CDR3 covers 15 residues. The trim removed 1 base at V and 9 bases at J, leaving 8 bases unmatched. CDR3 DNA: TGTGCCAGCAGCTTAGGGGGACTAGGAATGGCTGAGCAGTTCTTC. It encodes CASSLGGLGMAEQFF.

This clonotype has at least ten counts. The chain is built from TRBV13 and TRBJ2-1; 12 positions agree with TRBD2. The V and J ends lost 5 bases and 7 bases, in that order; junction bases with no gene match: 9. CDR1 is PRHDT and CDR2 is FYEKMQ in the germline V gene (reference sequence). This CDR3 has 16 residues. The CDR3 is CASSRKTSGSSNEQFF. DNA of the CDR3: TGTGCCAGCAGCCGTAAGACTAGCGGGAGTAGTAATGAGCAGTTCTTC.

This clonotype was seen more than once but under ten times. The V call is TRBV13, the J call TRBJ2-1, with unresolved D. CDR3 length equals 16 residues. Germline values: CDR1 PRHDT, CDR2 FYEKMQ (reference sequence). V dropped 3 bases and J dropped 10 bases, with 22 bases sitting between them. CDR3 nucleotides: TGTGCCAGCAGCTTTGTTCGCGGTTCCCCGTCGAGGGAGCAGTTCTTC. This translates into CASSFVRGSPSREQFF.

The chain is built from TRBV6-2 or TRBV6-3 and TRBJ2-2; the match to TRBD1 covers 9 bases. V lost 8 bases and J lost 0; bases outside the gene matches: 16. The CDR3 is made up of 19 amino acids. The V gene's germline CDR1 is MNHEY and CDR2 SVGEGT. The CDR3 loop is CASQSLPGQGFANTGELFF. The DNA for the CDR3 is TGTGCCAGCCAGAGTTTACCGGGACAGGGTTTCGCGAACACCGGGGAGCTGTTTTTT.

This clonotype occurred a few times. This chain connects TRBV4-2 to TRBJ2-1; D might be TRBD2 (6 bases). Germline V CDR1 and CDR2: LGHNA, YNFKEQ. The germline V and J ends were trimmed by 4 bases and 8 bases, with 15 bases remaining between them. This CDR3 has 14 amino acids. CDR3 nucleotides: TGTGCCAGCAGCCCTCGGGATTGGGGGGATGAGCAGTTCTTC. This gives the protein CASSPRDWGDEQFF.

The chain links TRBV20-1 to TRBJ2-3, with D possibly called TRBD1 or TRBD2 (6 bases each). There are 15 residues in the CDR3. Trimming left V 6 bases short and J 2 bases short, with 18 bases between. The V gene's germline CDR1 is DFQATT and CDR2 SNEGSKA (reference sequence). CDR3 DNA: TGCAGTGCAGAGGGGGGCGGTCTATTCACAGATACGCAGTATTTT. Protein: CSAEGGGLFTDTQYF.

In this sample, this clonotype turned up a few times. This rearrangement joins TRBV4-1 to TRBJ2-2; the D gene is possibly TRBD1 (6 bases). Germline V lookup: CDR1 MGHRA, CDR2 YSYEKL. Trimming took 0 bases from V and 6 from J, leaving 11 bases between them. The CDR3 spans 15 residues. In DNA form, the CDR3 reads TGCGCCAGCAGCCAAGATGGCAGGGGACCCGGGGAGCTGTTTTTT. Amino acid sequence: CASSQDGRGPGELFF.

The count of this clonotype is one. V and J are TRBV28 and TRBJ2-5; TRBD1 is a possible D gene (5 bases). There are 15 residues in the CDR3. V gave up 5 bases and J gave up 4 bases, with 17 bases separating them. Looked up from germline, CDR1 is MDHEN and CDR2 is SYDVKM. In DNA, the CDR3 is TGTGCCAGCAGTATCGGGCCCCAGGGTCGAGAGACCCAGTACTTC. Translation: CASSIGPQGRETQYF.

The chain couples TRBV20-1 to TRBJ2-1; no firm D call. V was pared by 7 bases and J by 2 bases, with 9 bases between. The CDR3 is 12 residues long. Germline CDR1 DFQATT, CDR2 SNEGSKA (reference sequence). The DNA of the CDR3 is TGCAGTGTTGGTTTCCCCTACAATGAGCAGTTCTTC. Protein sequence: CSVGFPYNEQFF.

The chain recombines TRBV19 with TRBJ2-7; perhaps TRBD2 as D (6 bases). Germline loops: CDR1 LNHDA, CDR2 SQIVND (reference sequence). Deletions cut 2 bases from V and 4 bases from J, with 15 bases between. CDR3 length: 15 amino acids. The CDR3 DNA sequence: TGTGCCAGTAGTATATTAACTACCGGGGGATACGAGCAGTACTTC. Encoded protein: CASSILTTGGYEQYF. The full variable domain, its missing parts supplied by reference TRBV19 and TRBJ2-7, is DGGITQSPKYLFRKEGQNVTLSCEQNLNHDAMYWYRQDPGQGLRLIYYSQIVNDFQKGDIAEGYSVSREKKESFPLTVTSAQKNPTAFYLCASSILTTGGYEQYFGPGTRLTVT.

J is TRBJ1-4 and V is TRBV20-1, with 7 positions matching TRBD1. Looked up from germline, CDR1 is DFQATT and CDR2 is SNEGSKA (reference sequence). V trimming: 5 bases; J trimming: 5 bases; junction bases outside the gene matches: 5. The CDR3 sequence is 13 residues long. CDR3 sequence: CSAPRDSNEKLFF. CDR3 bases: TGCAGTGCTCCTAGGGACAGCAATGAAAAACTGTTTTTT.